What follows are 15 T cell receptor beta chains derived from one specimen sequenced in a study of T-cell memory formation after mild COVID-19. TCRdb called the 5' RACE reads again in MiXCR, with one record for every CDR3 protein. The sample has about 420,000 distinct CDR3 sequences; about 22% are singletons. Sequencing was carried out using PBMCs or a T cell subset sorted from them (not recorded which). The receptors come from an adult woman who had mild COVID-19 (a few samples of this study predate the infection). Cell type and time point are not known.

Only a few counts were recorded for this clonotype. V gene TRBV25-1 combines with J gene TRBJ2-2; 8 bases agree with TRBD2. Trimming at V came to 0 bases and at J to 3 bases, leaving 9 bases not matched to a gene. Germline assignment: CDR1 MGHDK and CDR2 SYGVNS. This CDR3 comprises 18 residues. In DNA, the CDR3 is TGTGCCAGCAGTGAATACCGACTAAGCGGGAGTCACACCGGGGAGCTGTTTTTT. Residues: CASSEYRLSGSHTGELFF.

V and J are TRBV9 and TRBJ2-7, with 9 bases identical to TRBD1. The CDR3 spans 15 residues. Per the germline V gene, CDR1 is SGDLS and CDR2 is YYNGEE. V shed 2 bases and J 5 bases; nucleotides not matched to a gene: 8. The CDR3 DNA sequence: TGTGCCAGCAGCGTTCAGGGACAGGGTGGTAACGAGCAGTACTTC. It specifies CASSVQGQGGNEQYF.

This sequence joins TRBV4-2 and TRBJ2-1; D call uncertain. The V gene's germline CDR1 is LGHNA and CDR2 YNFKEQ. CDR3 length: 16 residues. Trimming shortened V by 0 bases and J by 4 bases, and 13 bases separated the two germline ends. Here the CDR3 DNA reads TGTGCCAGCAGCCAAGATTACGGTCAGGCGTACAATGAGCAGTTCTTC. Protein product: CASSQDYGQAYNEQFF.

This clonotype appeared a few times. The chain joins TRBV7-3 to TRBJ2-1, with D perhaps TRBD1 or TRBD2 (5 bases each). The V end lost 5 bases, the J end lost 4 bases, and 15 bases lay between the germline ends. CDR3 length: 15 amino acids. Germline V gene sequence: CDR1 SGHTA, CDR2 FQGTGA. In nucleotides, the CDR3 is TGTGCCAGCAGCATGGGACCACAAAGATACAATGAGCAGTTCTTC. This sequence encodes CASSMGPQRYNEQFF.

The chain recombines TRBV20-1 with TRBJ1-2, with D unresolved. The CDR3 extends over 13 amino acids. V was cut by 1 base and J by 2 bases, with 8 bases left in between. Germline CDR1 reads DFQATT; CDR2 reads SNEGSKA (reference sequence). The CDR3 sequence is CSARAGVNYGYTF. CDR3 nucleotide sequence: TGCAGTGCTAGAGCTGGAGTGAACTATGGCTACACCTTC.

The CDR3 sequence is CASSSTGSGELFF. For the CDR3, the DNA is TGTGCCAGCAGCTCAACAGGGAGCGGGGAGCTGTTTTTT. The chain employs TRBV7-2 and TRBJ2-2; maybe TRBD1 (6 bases). The V end lost 4 bases, the J end lost 7 bases, and 10 bases lay between the germline ends. CDR1 and CDR2 (germline): SGHTA, FQGNSA. The CDR3 has 13 residues.

This clonotype came up a few times. This chain joins TRBV4-3 and TRBJ1-5; the D gene is possibly TRBD1 (5 bases). CDR1 and CDR2 from the germline V gene are LGHNA and YSLEER. The germline V and J ends were trimmed by 4 bases and 9 bases, with 19 bases remaining between them. The CDR3 runs 15 residues. In nucleotides, the CDR3 is TGCGCCAGCAGCCCCCGATTCAGGGAGCCAGGGCCCCAGCATTTT. Protein product: CASSPRFREPGPQHF.

This sequence joins TRBV7-6 and TRBJ2-2; TRBD2 aligns across 7 bases. Germline-derived CDR1 and CDR2 are SGHVS and FNYEAQ. This CDR3 comprises 14 residues. Germline trimming cut 5 bases from V and 5 bases from J; bases unmatched to any gene: 5. Written as DNA, the CDR3 is TGTGCCAGCAGCCCCGGGACTATTACCGGGGAGCTGTTTTTT. As protein: CASSPGTITGELFF.

The chain links TRBV6-6 to TRBJ1-3; unclear D gene. The V end lost 0 bases, the J end lost 0 bases, and 9 bases lay between the germline ends. The CDR3 totals 16 residues. The germline gives CDR1 MNHNY, CDR2 SVGAGI (reference sequence). The CDR3 loop is CASSYSGRDSGNTIYF. In DNA, the CDR3 is TGTGCCAGCAGTTACTCAGGCAGAGACTCTGGAAACACCATATATTTT.

A few counts support this clonotype. The chain recombines TRBV6-1 with TRBJ1-3; D not resolved. V lost 5 bases and J 0 bases, leaving 14 bases between the germline ends. The CDR3 length is 16 residues. Germline V gene lookup returns CDR1 MNHNS and CDR2 SASEGT. In nucleotides, the CDR3 is TGTGCCAGCAGTTACAGCGAGGAGAGCTCTGGAAACACCATATATTTT. As protein: CASSYSEESSGNTIYF.

This clonotype was recorded at least ten times. The V call is TRBV4-2, the J call TRBJ2-5; no clear D. Germline CDR1 reads LGHNA; CDR2 reads YNFKEQ. This CDR3 has 12 amino acids. V shed 0 bases and J shed 7 bases, with 6 bases lying between them. The CDR3: CASSQDAATQYF. CDR3 DNA: TGTGCCAGCAGCCAAGATGCGGCGACCCAGTACTTC.

This clonotype occurred a few times. This sequence joins TRBV18 and TRBJ1-4; tentatively, D is TRBD1 (6 bases). The CDR3 consists of 15 residues. The V and J ends lost 4 bases and 0 bases respectively, with 9 bases between them. Germline CDR1 is KGHSH and CDR2 is LQKENI. This chain's CDR3 is CASSLGQPTNEKLFF. The CDR3 DNA follows: TGTGCCAGCTCACTTGGACAGCCAACTAATGAAAAACTGTTTTTT. Looking up the rest from reference TRBV18 and TRBJ1-4 gives the full variable domain: NAGVMQNPRHLVRRRGQEARLRCSPMKGHSHVYWYRQLPEEGLKFMVYLQKENIIDESGMPKERFSAEFPKEGPSILRIQQVVRGDSAAYFCASSLGQPTNEKLFFGSGTQLSVL.

This chain uses TRBV7-9 with TRBJ1-2; 11 bases are shared with TRBD1. The CDR3 has 14 amino acids. Germline assignment: CDR1 SEHNR and CDR2 FQNEAQ (reference sequence). After removal of 5 bases from V and 6 bases from J, the junction contained 5 bases not matched to a gene. The DNA of the CDR3 is TGTGCCAGCAGCACCCGGACAGGGGGCGATGGCTACACCTTC. Encoded protein: CASSTRTGGDGYTF.

This clonotype has a handful of counts. The rearrangement uses TRBV7-3 and TRBJ2-1; the D gene is possibly TRBD2 (6 bases). V shed 6 bases and J shed 9 bases, with 18 bases lying between them. This CDR3 comprises 14 residues. Germline assignment: CDR1 SGHTA and CDR2 FQGTGA. DNA for the CDR3: TGTGCCAGCAGGGCGGCTAGCGCACCCAGTGAGCAGTTCTTC. Translating gives CASRAASAPSEQFF. The full variable domain, with the rest looked up from reference TRBV7-3 and TRBJ2-1, is GAGVSQTPSNKVTEKGKYVELRCDPISGHTALYWYRQSLGQGPEFLIYFQGTGAADDSGLPNDRFFAVRPEGSVSTLKIQRTERGDSAVYLCASRAASAPSEQFFGPGTRLTVL.

The chain is built from TRBV20-1 and TRBJ2-1, with 10 bases fitting TRBD2. J was trimmed by 0 bases and V by 5 bases; bases with no gene match: 4. The CDR3 is 15 amino acids. Germline loops: CDR1 DFQATT, CDR2 SNEGSKA (reference sequence). The CDR3 sequence: CSALRTSGSYNEQFF. For the CDR3, the DNA is TGCAGTGCTTTAAGGACTAGCGGCTCCTACAATGAGCAGTTCTTC.